These 3 T cell receptor beta chains share one sample of origin, sequenced in a study of vaccination effects on CD4 cells after COVID-19. The antigens of these receptors remain unknown. Sequencing in the ViraFEST assay came after antigen-specific CD4+ T cells had been expanded with viral peptide pools, which were used to stimulate PBMC. When 10 to 11 days of culture had elapsed, CD4+ T cells were isolated. Vaccine recipients had no previous SARS-CoV-2 infection; their nucleocapsid antibodies were negative. Method: immunoSEQ multiplex PCR; TCRdb's copy keeps in-frame clones and lacks some. This table has some 77,000 clones, over 65% appearing once. The sample was CD4+ T cells from PBMCs cultured with HCoV-OC43 spike peptides, taken before COVID-19 vaccination. Subset described: HCoV-OC43 spike overlapping peptide pool stimulation. All receptors derive from a human donor who received a COVID-19 vaccine.

The gene calls are TRBV12-3 or TRBV12-4 and TRBJ2-1, with D possibly being TRBD2 (6 bases). V lost 6 bases, J lost 7 bases, and 13 bases lay in between. The CDR3 sequence is 13 residues long. For the CDR3, the DNA is TGTGCCAGCAGCCGTGGACGGGGGAATGAGCAGTTCTTC. As protein: CASSRGRGNEQFF.

This clone has just a few counts. The rearrangement uses TRBV18 and TRBJ1-1, with 9 bases fitting TRBD1. Germline-derived CDR1 and CDR2 are KGHSH and LQKENI. Trimming cost V 4 bases and J 4 bases; bases outside gene matches: 7. This CDR3 comprises 15 residues. CDR3 protein: CASSLGQGGVTEAFF. The DNA for the CDR3 is TGTGCCAGCTCACTGGGACAGGGAGGCGTCACTGAAGCTTTCTTT.

The CDR3 DNA follows: TGTGCCAGCAGCGCGGACAGGGTGACAGATACGCAGTATTTT. It translates to CASSADRVTDTQYF. J is TRBJ2-3 and V is TRBV5-5, with 8 bases matching TRBD1. Germline CDR1 reads SGHKS; CDR2 reads YYEKEE (reference sequence). The CDR3 loop spans 14 amino acids. Unmatched junction bases numbered 4, after V lost 4 bases and J lost 3 bases.